This T cell receptor beta chain is from a study of T cell changes during pregnancy in multiple sclerosis. The protocol was immunoSEQ multiplex PCR, while the TCRdb copy is restricted to in-frame clones and leaves out a portion. The sample carries 48,000 or so clones, approximately 85% recorded once. The receptor was derived from a female donor with multiple sclerosis, enrolled in a pregnancy study. Specimen: CD4+ T cells from peripheral blood mononuclear cells, collected in the second trimester of pregnancy.

The CDR3 DNA is TGCGCCAGTTCTTCCGGGACAGGGAGCACCGGGGAGCTGTTTTTT. It specifies CASSSGTGSTGELFF. This chain uses TRBV5-1 with TRBJ2-2; the match to TRBD1 covers 9 bases. CDR1 SGHRS and CDR2 YFSETQ come from the germline V gene. With V trimmed by 8 bases and J by 4 bases, 9 bases remained unmatched. The CDR3 is 15 residues long.